This TCR beta chain is from a study of OX40 agonist ivuxolimab in advanced cancers. Overall study: Patients were dosed with the agonistic anti-OX40 (CD134) antibody ivuxolimab. Patients receiving dose escalation had hepatocellular carcinoma, melanoma, renal cell or head and neck cancer.

The assay was immunoSEQ multiplex PCR, and TCRdb's table has in-frame clones only and misses some. The sample records about 29,000 clones, approximately 93% being singletons. Germline CDR1 is SGHDT and CDR2 is YYEEEE. The CDR3 has 12 residues. Trimming removed 5 bases at V and 6 bases at J, with 10 bases between. The sequenced sample was CD4+ or CD8+ T cells sorted from blood, obtained in a trial of the OX40 agonist ivuxolimab. This chain uses TRBV5-6 with TRBJ2-3; maybe TRBD2 (6 bases). The sequence was obtained from an adult with an advanced solid tumor such as melanoma, head and neck, liver or kidney cancer. CDR3 amino acids: CASRGTDDTQYF. The CDR3, as DNA: TGTGCCAGCAGGGGGACTGACGATACGCAGTATTTT.